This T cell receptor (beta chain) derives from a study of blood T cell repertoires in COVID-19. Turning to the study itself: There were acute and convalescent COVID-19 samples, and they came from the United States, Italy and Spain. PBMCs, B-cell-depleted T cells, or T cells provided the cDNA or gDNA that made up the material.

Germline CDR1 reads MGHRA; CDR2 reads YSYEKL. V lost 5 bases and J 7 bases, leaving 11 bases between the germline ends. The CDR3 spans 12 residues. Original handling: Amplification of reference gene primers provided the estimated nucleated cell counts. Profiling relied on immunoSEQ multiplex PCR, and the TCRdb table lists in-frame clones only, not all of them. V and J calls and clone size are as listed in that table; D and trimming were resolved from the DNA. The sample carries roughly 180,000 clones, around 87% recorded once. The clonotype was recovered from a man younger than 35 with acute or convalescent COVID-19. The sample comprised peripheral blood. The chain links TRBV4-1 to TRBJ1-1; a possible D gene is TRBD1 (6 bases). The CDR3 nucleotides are TGCGCCAGCAGCGAGCAGGGGAATGAAGCTTTCTTT. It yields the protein CASSEQGNEAFF.